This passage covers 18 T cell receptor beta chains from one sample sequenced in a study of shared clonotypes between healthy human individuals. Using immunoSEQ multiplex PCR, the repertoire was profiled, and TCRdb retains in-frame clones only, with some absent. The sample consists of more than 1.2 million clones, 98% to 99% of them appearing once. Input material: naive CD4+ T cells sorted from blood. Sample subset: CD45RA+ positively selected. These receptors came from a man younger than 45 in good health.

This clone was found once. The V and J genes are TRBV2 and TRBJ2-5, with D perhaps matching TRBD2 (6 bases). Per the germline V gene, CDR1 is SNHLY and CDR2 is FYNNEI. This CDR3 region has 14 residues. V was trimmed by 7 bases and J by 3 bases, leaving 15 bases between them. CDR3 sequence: CASNVLATEETQYF. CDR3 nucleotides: TGTGCCAGCAACGTGCTAGCGACTGAAGAGACCCAGTACTTC.

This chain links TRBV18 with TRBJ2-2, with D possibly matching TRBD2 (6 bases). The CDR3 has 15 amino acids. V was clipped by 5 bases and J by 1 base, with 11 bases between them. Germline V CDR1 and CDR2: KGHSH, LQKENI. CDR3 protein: CASSSGLKNTGELFF. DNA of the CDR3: TGTGCCAGCTCATCGGGACTGAAGAACACCGGGGAGCTGTTTTTT.

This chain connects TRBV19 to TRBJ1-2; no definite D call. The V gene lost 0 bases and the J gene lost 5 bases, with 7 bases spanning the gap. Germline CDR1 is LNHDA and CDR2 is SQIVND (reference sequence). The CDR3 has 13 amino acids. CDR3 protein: CASSIDTTYGYTF. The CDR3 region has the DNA TGTGCCAGTAGTATAGATACAACATATGGCTACACCTTC.

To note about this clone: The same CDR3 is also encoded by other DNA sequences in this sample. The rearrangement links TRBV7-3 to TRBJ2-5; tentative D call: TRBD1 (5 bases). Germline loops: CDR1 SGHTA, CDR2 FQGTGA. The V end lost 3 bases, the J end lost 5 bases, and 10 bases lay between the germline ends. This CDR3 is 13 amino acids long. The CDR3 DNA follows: TGTGCCAGCAGCTTTGGGCAGGGCGAGACCCAGTACTTC. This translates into CASSFGQGETQYF.

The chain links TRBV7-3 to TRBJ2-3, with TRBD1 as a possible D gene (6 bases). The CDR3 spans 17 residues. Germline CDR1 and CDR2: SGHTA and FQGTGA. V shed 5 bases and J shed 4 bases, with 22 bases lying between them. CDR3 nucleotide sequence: TGTGCCAGCAGCCCATCTAAGGGGGTTTCGTTACCAGATACGCAGTATTTT. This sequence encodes CASSPSKGVSLPDTQYF.

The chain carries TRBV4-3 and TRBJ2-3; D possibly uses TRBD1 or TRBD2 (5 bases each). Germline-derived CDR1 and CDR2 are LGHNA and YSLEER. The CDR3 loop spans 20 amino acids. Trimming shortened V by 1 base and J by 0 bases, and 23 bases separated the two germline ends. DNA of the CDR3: TGCGCCAGCAGCCAAGGGCCAAACCTCCGGGGCCACACTAGCACAGATACGCAGTATTTT. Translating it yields CASSQGPNLRGHTSTDTQYF.

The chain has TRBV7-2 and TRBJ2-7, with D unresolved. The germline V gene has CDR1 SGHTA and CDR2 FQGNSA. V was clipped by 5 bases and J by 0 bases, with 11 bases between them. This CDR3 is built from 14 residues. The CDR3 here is CASSPDSPSYEQYF. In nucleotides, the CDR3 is TGTGCCAGCAGCCCCGACTCACCCTCCTACGAGCAGTACTTC.

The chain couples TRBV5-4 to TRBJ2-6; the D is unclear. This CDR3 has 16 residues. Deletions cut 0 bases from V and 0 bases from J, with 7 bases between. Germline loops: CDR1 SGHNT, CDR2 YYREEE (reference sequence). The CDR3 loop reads CASSLAGVSGANVLTF. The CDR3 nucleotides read TGTGCCAGCAGCTTGGCCGGCGTCTCTGGGGCCAACGTCCTGACTTTC. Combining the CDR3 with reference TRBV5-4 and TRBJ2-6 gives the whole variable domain ETGVTQSPTHLIKTRGQQVTLRCSSQSGHNTVSWYQQALGQGPQFIFQYYREEENGRGNFPPRFSGLQFPNYSSELNVNALELDDSALYLCASSLAGVSGANVLTFGAGSRLTVL.

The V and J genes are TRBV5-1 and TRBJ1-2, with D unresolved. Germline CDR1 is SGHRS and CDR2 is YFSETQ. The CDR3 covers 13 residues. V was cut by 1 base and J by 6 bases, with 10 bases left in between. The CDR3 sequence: CASSLSGGNGYTF. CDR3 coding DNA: TGCGCCAGCAGCTTGTCAGGAGGCAATGGCTACACCTTC.

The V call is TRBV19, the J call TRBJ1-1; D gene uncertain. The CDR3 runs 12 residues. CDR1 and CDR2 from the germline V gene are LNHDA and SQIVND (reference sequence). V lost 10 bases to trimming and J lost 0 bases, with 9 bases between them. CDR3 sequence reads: CATTNMNTEAFF. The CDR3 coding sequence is TGTGCCACCACAAACATGAACACTGAAGCTTTCTTT.

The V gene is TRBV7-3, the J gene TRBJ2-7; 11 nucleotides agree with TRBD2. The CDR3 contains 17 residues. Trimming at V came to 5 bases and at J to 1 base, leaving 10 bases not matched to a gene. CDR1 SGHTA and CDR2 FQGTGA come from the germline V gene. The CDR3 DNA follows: TGTGCCAGCAGCCTCTCCCGGGGGACTAGCGGTTCCTACGAGCAGTACTTC. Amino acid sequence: CASSLSRGTSGSYEQYF.

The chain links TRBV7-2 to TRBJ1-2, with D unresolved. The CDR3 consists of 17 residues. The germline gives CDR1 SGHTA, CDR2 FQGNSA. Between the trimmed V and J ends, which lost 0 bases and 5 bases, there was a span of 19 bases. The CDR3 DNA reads TGTGCCAGCAGCTTAGCACCTCCAGGCGCCTCCCTTTATGGCTACACCTTC. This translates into CASSLAPPGASLYGYTF. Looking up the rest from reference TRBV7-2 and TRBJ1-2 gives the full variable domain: GAGVSQSPSNKVTEKGKDVELRCDPISGHTALYWYRQSLGQGLEFLIYFQGNSAPDKSGLPSDRFSAERTGGSVSTLTIQRTQQEDSAVYLCASSLAPPGASLYGYTFGSGTRLTVV.

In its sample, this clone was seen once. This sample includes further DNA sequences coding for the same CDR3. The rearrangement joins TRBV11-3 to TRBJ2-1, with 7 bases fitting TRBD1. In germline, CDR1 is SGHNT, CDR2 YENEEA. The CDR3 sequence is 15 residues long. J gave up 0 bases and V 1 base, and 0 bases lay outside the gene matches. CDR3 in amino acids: CASSLGQGSYNEQFF. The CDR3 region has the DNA TGTGCCAGCAGCTTAGGACAGGGCTCCTACAATGAGCAGTTCTTC.

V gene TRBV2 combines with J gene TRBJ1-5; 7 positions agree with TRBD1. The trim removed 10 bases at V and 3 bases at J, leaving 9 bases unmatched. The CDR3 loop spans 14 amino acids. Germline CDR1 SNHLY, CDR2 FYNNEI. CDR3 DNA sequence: TGTGCCACCCAAGAGGGGGCAACCAATCAGCCCCAGCATTTT. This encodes CATQEGATNQPQHF. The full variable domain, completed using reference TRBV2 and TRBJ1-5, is EPEVTQTPSHQVTQMGQEVILRCVPISNHLYFYWYRQILGQKVEFLVSFYNNEISEKSEIFDDQFSVERPDGSNFTLKIRSTKLEDSAMYFCATQEGATNQPQHFGDGTRLSIL.

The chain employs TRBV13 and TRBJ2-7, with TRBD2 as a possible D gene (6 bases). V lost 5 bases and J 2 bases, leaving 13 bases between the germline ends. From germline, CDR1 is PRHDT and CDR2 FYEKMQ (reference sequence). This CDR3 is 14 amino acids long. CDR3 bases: TGTGCCAGCAGCCCCGGCGGGGAAACCTACGAGCAGTACTTC. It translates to CASSPGGETYEQYF.

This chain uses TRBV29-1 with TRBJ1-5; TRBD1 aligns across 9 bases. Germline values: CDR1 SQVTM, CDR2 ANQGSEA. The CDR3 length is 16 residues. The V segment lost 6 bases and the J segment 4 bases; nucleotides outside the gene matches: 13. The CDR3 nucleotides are TGCAGCGTACAAATACCAACAGGGGGCGGGAATCAGCCCCAGCATTTT. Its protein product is CSVQIPTGGGNQPQHF.

This CDR3 is CSAGTGGASGELFF. The CDR3, as DNA: TGCAGCGCCGGGACAGGGGGCGCTTCCGGGGAGCTGTTTTTT. V usage is TRBV29-1 and J usage is TRBJ2-2, with 12 bases aligning to TRBD1. The V gene's germline CDR1 is SQVTM and CDR2 ANQGSEA. CDR3 length equals 14 residues. The trim removed 7 bases at V and 6 bases at J, leaving 6 bases unmatched.

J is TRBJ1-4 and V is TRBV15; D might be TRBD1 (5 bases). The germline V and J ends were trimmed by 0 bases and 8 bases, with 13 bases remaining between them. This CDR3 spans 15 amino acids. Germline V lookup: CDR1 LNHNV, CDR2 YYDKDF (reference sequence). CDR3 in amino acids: CATSRDVGDSEKLFF. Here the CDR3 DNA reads TGTGCCACCAGCAGAGATGTAGGGGATTCGGAAAAACTGTTTTTT.